This T cell receptor (beta chain) was observed in a study of blood T cell repertoires in COVID-19. As for the study in general: From the United States, Italy and Spain came samples of acute and convalescent COVID-19. In each case, the material was cDNA or gDNA derived from T cells, B-cell-depleted T cells, or PBMCs.

Seattle participants joined during active infection and were tracked over time. The CDR3 spans 19 residues. The junction had 15 bases not matched to a gene; V was cut back by 1 base and J by 5 bases. Germline assignment: CDR1 SGHNT and CDR2 YENEEA. Data came from immunoSEQ multiplex PCR; TCRdb stores just in-frame clones and leaves some out. The sample includes about 200,000 clones, 85% to 90% seen only once; the top ten take 9.5% to 13%. The sequenced sample was peripheral blood. The origin of this receptor is a woman aged 45 to 65 with COVID-19, enrolled during active disease. The gene calls are TRBV11-3 and TRBJ2-1; 9 nucleotides agree with TRBD1. The chain's CDR3 is CASSLGGWDREDPDNEQFF. For the CDR3, the DNA is TGTGCCAGCAGCTTAGGGGGCTGGGACAGGGAAGATCCCGACAATGAGCAGTTCTTC.